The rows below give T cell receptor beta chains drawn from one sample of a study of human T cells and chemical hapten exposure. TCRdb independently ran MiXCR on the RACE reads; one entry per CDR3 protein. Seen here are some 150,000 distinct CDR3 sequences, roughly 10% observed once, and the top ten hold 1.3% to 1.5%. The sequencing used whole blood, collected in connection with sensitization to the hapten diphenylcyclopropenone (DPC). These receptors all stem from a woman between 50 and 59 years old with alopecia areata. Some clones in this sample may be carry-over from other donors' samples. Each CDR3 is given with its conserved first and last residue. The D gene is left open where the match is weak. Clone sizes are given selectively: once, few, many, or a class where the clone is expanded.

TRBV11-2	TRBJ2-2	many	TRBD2	TGTGCCAGCGAGGGGCTAGCGGGAACCCGAGGCACCGGGGAGCTGTTTTTT	CASEGLAGTRGTGELFF
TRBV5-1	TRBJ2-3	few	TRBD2	TGCGCCAGCAGCGCTAGCGGGCTCGCAGATACGCAGTATTTT	CASSASGLADTQYF
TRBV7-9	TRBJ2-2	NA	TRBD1	TGTGCCAGCAGCCTGGGACAGGGGGCGCGTACCGGGGAGCTGTTTTTT	CASSLGQGARTGELFF
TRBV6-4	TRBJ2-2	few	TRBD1	TGTGCCAGCAGGGCCCAGGGGGCCGGGGAGCTGTTTTTT	CASRAQGAGELFF
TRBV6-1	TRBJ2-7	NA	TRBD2	TGTGCCAGCAGTGCAGGGACTAGCGGGGCCCTCTACGAGCAGTACTTC	CASSAGTSGALYEQYF
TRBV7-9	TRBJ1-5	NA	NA	TGTGCCAGCAGCTTAGCAGGGGAAGGCAATCAGCCCCAGCATTTT	CASSLAGEGNQPQHF
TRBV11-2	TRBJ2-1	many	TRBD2	TGTGCCAGCAGCTTTGGGGTTCTAGCGGGGGAGCAGTTCTTC	CASSFGVLAGEQFF
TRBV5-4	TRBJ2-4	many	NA	TGTGCCAGCAGCCCCCCCGGGACAGCCAAAAACATTCAGTACTTC	CASSPPGTAKNIQYF
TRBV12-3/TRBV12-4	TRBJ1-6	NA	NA	TGTGCCAGCAGGATGGCAGGGATGAATTCACCCCTCCACTTT	CASRMAGMNSPLHF
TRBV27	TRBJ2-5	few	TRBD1	TGTGCCAGCAGTTTTACGGGACAGCCGCAAGAGACCCAGTACTTC	CASSFTGQPQETQYF
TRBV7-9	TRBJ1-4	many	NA	TGTGCCAGCAGCTTAGTGAGGAGTTTACTAGCCAAAGAGGGTGAAAAACTGTTTTTT	CASSLVRSLLAKEGEKLFF
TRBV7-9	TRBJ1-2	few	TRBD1	TGTGCCAGCAGCTTAGCGGGGGACAGGGGATATGGCTACACCTTC	CASSLAGDRGYGYTF
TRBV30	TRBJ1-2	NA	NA	TGTGCCTGTTCACCCCCGGGCCTCCATTCCTATGGCTACACCTTC	CACSPPGLHSYGYTF
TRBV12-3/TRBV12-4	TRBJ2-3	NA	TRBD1	TGTGCCAGCAGTGCCGGACAGGGCCCAGATACGCAGTATTTT	CASSAGQGPDTQYF
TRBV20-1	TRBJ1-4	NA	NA	TGCAGTGCTAGGGAGACAGGCGTTGAAAAACTGTTTTTT	CSARETGVEKLFF
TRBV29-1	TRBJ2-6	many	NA	TGCAGCGTTTACCTGGCGCTTGGGGCCAACGTCCTGACTTTC	CSVYLALGANVLTF
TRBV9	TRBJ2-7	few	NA	TGTGCCAGCAGCGTGGCCGGGGCGCACGAGCAGTACTTC	CASSVAGAHEQYF
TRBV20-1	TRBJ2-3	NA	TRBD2	TGCAGTGCTAGAGATACCCTAGCGGGCAGCACAGATACGCAGTATTTT	CSARDTLAGSTDTQYF
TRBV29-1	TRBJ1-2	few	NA	TGCAGCGTTGAAGACAGGCGGCGGGGCTATGGCTACACCTTC	CSVEDRRRGYGYTF
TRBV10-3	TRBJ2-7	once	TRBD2	TGTGCCATCAGTGTTAGAGCGGGGCCTAGCTCCTACGAGCAGTACTTC	CAISVRAGPSSYEQYF
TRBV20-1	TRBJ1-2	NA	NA	TGCAGTGCCCAAGAACTGGGCTACACCTTC	CSAQELGYTF
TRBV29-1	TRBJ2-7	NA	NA	TGCAGCGCCTCACGGGGGGCTGTGAGCTCCTACGAGCAGTACTTC	CSASRGAVSSYEQYF
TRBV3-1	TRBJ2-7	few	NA	TGTGCCAGCAGCCAAGGGCCTCTTGGGGGTTACGAGCAGTACTTC	CASSQGPLGGYEQYF
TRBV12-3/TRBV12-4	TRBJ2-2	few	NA	TGTGCCAGCAGTTTAGCGCGTCAGCAGCTGTTTTTT	CASSLARQQLFF
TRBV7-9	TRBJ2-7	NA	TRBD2	TGTGCCAGCAGCTTCGCGGCTAGCGGGAGCAACGAGCAGTACTTC	CASSFAASGSNEQYF
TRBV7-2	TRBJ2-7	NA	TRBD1	TGTGCCAGCAGCTCAGAGGGACAGGGGGCGCGGGAGCAGTACTTC	CASSSEGQGAREQYF
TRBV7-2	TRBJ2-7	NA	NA	TGTGCCAGCAGCTCTCACCGCGCCTACGAGCAGTACTTC	CASSSHRAYEQYF
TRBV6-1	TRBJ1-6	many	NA	TGTGCCAGCAGGGAGGGGCGGAATTTTTCACCCCTCCACTTT	CASREGRNFSPLHF
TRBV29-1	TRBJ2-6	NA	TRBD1	TGCAGCGTTGGACGAGGGGACAGGGGGACCTCTGGGGCCAACGTCCTGACTTTC	CSVGRGDRGTSGANVLTF
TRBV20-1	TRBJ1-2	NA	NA	TGCAGTGCTAGAGATCAGGGCCGGGCAGGTGATGGCTACACCTTC	CSARDQGRAGDGYTF
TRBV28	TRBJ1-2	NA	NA	TGTGCCAGCAGCTCGGGACCGAGACCCTATGGCTACACCTTC	CASSSGPRPYGYTF
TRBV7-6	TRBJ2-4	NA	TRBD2	TGTGCCAGCAGCTTATCGCCTAGCGGGGGAAACATTCAGTACTTC	CASSLSPSGGNIQYF
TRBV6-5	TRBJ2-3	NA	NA	TGTGCCAGCAGTTACGACAAGAGCGATACGCAGTATTTT	CASSYDKSDTQYF
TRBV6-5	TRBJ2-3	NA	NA	TGTGCCAGCAGTTACAGTGGGCCCACAGATACGCAGTATTTT	CASSYSGPTDTQYF
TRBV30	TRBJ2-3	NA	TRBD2	TGTGCCTGGAGTGGCGGGAGGAACACAGATACGCAGTATTTT	CAWSGGRNTDTQYF